Below, 31 T cell receptor beta chains from the same sample are listed, as sequenced in a study of T cell responses to AZD1222 COVID-19 vaccine. Profiling relied on immunoSEQ multiplex PCR, and the TCRdb table lists in-frame clones only, not all of them. The profile covers roughly 180,000 clones, with roughly nine tenths appearing a single time and 1.5% to 2% taken by the ten largest. The sample in question was peripheral blood, obtained 28 days after the second AZD1222 dose. These receptor sequences come from an adult who received the AZD1222 COVID-19 vaccine.

CDR3 sequence reads: CASTSSWTDGNTIYF. In DNA, the CDR3 is TGTGCCAGCACCTCCTCGTGGACAGACGGAAACACCATATATTTT. The chain is built from TRBV11-2 and TRBJ1-3; possible D gene TRBD1, 6 bases. This CDR3 is built from 15 residues. Trimming stripped 7 bases from V and 4 bases from J, with 17 bases between. The germline V gene has CDR1 SGHAT and CDR2 FQNNGV.

V gene TRBV19 combines with J gene TRBJ1-2; 7 nucleotides match TRBD1. Germline CDR1 reads LNHDA; CDR2 reads SQIVND (reference sequence). This CDR3 is 14 amino acids long. V lost 7 bases and J lost 2; bases outside the gene matches: 7. The CDR3 nucleotides are TGTGCCAGTAAGGGGGACAGATACAACTATGGCTACACCTTC. Encoded protein: CASKGDRYNYGYTF. Combining the CDR3 with reference TRBV19 and TRBJ1-2 gives the whole variable domain DGGITQSPKYLFRKEGQNVTLSCEQNLNHDAMYWYRQDPGQGLRLIYYSQIVNDFQKGDIAEGYSVSREKKESFPLTVTSAQKNPTAFYLCASKGDRYNYGYTFGSGTRLTVV.

In its sample, this clone was seen a few times. V is TRBV5-1 and J is TRBJ2-5, with D perhaps TRBD1 (7 bases). Trimming stripped 5 bases from V and 1 base from J, with 12 bases between. Germline values: CDR1 SGHRS, CDR2 YFSETQ. CDR3 length equals 14 residues. CDR3 DNA: TGCGCCAGCAGTCGACAGGGACTCCAAGAGACCCAGTACTTC. Its protein is CASSRQGLQETQYF.

The chain joins TRBV6-5 to TRBJ2-2; 7 nucleotides line up with TRBD2. J lost 5 bases, V lost 6 bases, and 6 bases had no gene match. From germline, CDR1 is MNHEY and CDR2 SVGAGI. CDR3 length: 14 residues. CDR3 nucleotide sequence: TGTGCCAGCAGGGCAACCGGGGGGACCGGGGAGCTGTTTTTT. Its translation: CASRATGGTGELFF.

DNA for the CDR3: TGTGCCAGCACCTCGGGGAGCTTGGGGGTCTTGGGTGAAGCTTTCTTT. It codes for CASTSGSLGVLGEAFF. The chain employs TRBV5-4 and TRBJ1-1; perhaps TRBD1 as D (5 bases). Germline CDR1 reads SGHNT; CDR2 reads YYREEE (reference sequence). Trimming removed 6 bases at V and 7 bases at J, with 25 bases between. CDR3 length: 16 residues.

The chain employs TRBV14 and TRBJ2-5; 9 bases fit TRBD1. Germline V gene sequence: CDR1 SGHDN, CDR2 FVKESK. There are 15 residues in the CDR3. The junction had 8 bases not matched to a gene; V was cut back by 1 base and J by 8 bases. The CDR3: CASSQVVGQGITQYF. In nucleotides, the CDR3 is TGTGCCAGCAGCCAAGTAGTTGGACAGGGGATTACCCAGTACTTC.

The chain is built from TRBV6-1 and TRBJ1-2, with D hard to call. Trimming stripped 1 base from V and 6 bases from J, with 9 bases between. Germline lookup yields CDR1 MNHNS and CDR2 SASEGT. The CDR3 contains 13 residues. In DNA, the CDR3 is TGTGCCAGCAGTGAAGTGATTCGGGATGGCTACACCTTC. Protein product: CASSEVIRDGYTF.

The chain combines TRBV27 with TRBJ1-5; D is unclear. Germline CDR1 reads MNHEY; CDR2 reads SMNVEV (reference sequence). V was cut by 2 bases and J by 0 bases, with 8 bases left in between. The CDR3 runs to 15 residues. The chain's CDR3 is CASSLQPNSNQPQHF. The CDR3, as DNA: TGTGCCAGCAGTTTACAGCCAAATAGCAATCAGCCCCAGCATTTT.

The chain has TRBV19 and TRBJ1-3, with 9 bases matching TRBD1. The germline CDR1 and CDR2 sequences are LNHDA and SQIVND (reference sequence). The CDR3 is 16 amino acids. The ends lost 5 bases at V and 4 bases at J; junction bases unmatched: 9. CDR3 loop: CASSATGTGHGNTIYF. DNA for the CDR3: TGTGCCAGTAGTGCCACCGGGACAGGGCACGGAAACACCATATATTTT.

V gene TRBV4-1 combines with J gene TRBJ2-7; 9 nucleotides align to TRBD2. Germline V lookup: CDR1 MGHRA, CDR2 YSYEKL. J gave up 5 bases and V 1 base, and 12 bases lay outside the gene matches. There are 17 residues in the CDR3. CDR3 sequence reads: CASSQALPSGGRDEQYF. The CDR3 region has the DNA TGCGCCAGCAGCCAAGCCCTACCATCTGGCGGGAGGGACGAGCAGTACTTC.

The table lists this clone with a count of one. The chain joins TRBV25-1 to TRBJ1-2; D is ambiguous. The V gene lost 0 bases and the J gene lost 5 bases, with 13 bases spanning the gap. The CDR3 extends over 15 amino acids. The germline V gene has CDR1 MGHDK and CDR2 SYGVNS. The CDR3 spells CASSEYPLGRYGYTF. The CDR3, as DNA: TGTGCCAGCAGTGAATACCCCCTAGGGAGATATGGCTACACCTTC.

This clone was picked up one time. This chain connects TRBV19 to TRBJ2-1; 7 bases fit TRBD1. The V segment lost 2 bases and the J segment 4 bases; nucleotides outside the gene matches: 5. Per the germline V gene, CDR1 is LNHDA and CDR2 is SQIVND (reference sequence). The CDR3 is 15 amino acids. The CDR3 sequence is CASSIRTGDYNEQFF. CDR3 DNA sequence: TGTGCCAGTAGTATAAGGACAGGTGATTACAATGAGCAGTTCTTC.

The CDR3 protein is CAWSGTSGGATGTYNEQFF. Here the CDR3 DNA reads TGTGCCTGGAGTGGGACTAGCGGGGGGGCGACGGGCACCTACAATGAGCAGTTCTTC. The J gene is TRBJ2-1, the V gene TRBV30, with 15 bases fitting TRBD2. This CDR3 spans 19 amino acids. With V trimmed by 1 base and J by 2 bases, 9 bases remained unmatched. From germline, CDR1 is GTSNPN and CDR2 SVGIG (reference sequence).

The gene calls are TRBV19 and TRBJ2-2, with unresolved D. V lost 6 bases and J lost 1, with 9 bases in between. Germline V gene data show CDR1 as LNHDA and CDR2 as SQIVND (reference sequence). The CDR3 is made up of 14 amino acids. The CDR3 here is CASSLNRNTGELFF. The CDR3 bases are TGTGCCAGTAGCTTAAACAGGAACACCGGGGAGCTGTTTTTT.

The rearrangement links TRBV29-1 to TRBJ2-6; unclear D gene. Germline V CDR1 and CDR2: SQVTM, ANQGSEA. This CDR3 has 15 residues. V shed 6 bases and J shed 0 bases, with 12 bases lying between them. CDR3 amino acids: CSVIDTGSGANVLTF. DNA of the CDR3: TGCAGCGTGATTGACACCGGCTCTGGGGCCAACGTCCTGACTTTC.

This chain joins TRBV6-5 and TRBJ1-3; TRBD1 might be the D (5 bases). CDR3 size: 15 residues. The germline CDR1 and CDR2 sequences are MNHEY and SVGAGI. Trimming pared 6 bases from V and 0 bases from J, leaving 12 bases between. The CDR3 coding sequence is TGTGCCAGCAGGCAGGGCCTAAACTCTGGAAACACCATATATTTT. Translated: CASRQGLNSGNTIYF.

The genes are TRBV18 and TRBJ2-1; D tentatively reads TRBD1 or TRBD2 (5 bases each). The germline V and J ends were trimmed by 10 bases and 2 bases, with 12 bases remaining between them. Looked up from germline, CDR1 is KGHSH and CDR2 is LQKENI. The CDR3 totals 13 residues. The CDR3 here is CANGDGTYNEQFF. The CDR3 DNA is TGTGCCAACGGGGACGGGACCTACAATGAGCAGTTCTTC.

The V gene is TRBV5-8, the J gene TRBJ2-7, with a tentative D call TRBD1 (6 bases). Germline values: CDR1 SGHTS, CDR2 YDEGEE. The CDR3 covers 14 residues. Trimming left V 5 bases short and J 4 bases short, with 16 bases between. The CDR3 loop reads CASRPRGQSYEQYF. CDR3 in DNA: TGTGCCAGCAGACCCCGCGGACAGTCTTACGAGCAGTACTTC.

The J gene is TRBJ2-7, the V gene TRBV7-9; D may be TRBD1 (6 bases). The CDR3 consists of 17 residues. Germline values: CDR1 SEHNR, CDR2 FQNEAQ (reference sequence). The germline V and J ends were trimmed by 4 bases and 2 bases, with 21 bases remaining between them. The CDR3 nucleotides read TGTGCCAGCAGCTCTCACCTTGTACAGGGTAGGACCTACGAGCAGTACTTC. Protein: CASSSHLVQGRTYEQYF.

This chain links TRBV7-9 with TRBJ2-7; D gene ambiguous. The ends were cut back, 2 bases at V and 0 bases at J, with 8 bases in the middle. Germline V CDR1 and CDR2: SEHNR, FQNEAQ (reference sequence). This CDR3 comprises 14 residues. The CDR3 DNA reads as TGTGCCAGCAGCTTAATACGGAGCTCCTACGAGCAGTACTTC. Protein sequence: CASSLIRSSYEQYF.

The chain links TRBV7-2 to TRBJ2-3; D gene ambiguous. The CDR3 has 14 amino acids. Germline CDR1 SGHTA, CDR2 FQGNSA. The V end lost 1 base, the J end lost 2 bases, and 7 bases lay between the germline ends. CDR3 sequence: CASSLGGYTDTQYF. In nucleotides, the CDR3 is TGTGCCAGCAGCTTAGGCGGCTACACAGATACGCAGTATTTT.

This rearrangement joins TRBV4-2 to TRBJ1-2, with D unclear. Trimming took off 2 bases at V and 13 bases at J, with 17 bases between the two ends. Germline CDR1 LGHNA, CDR2 YNFKEQ. The CDR3 spans 13 residues. In DNA form, the CDR3 reads TGTGCCAGCAGCCAACCTCCCGGAGGGTTTACCACCTTC. Protein product: CASSQPPGGFTTF.

This chain links TRBV4-2 with TRBJ1-4, with 9 bases aligning to TRBD1. Unmatched junction bases numbered 12, after V lost 0 bases and J lost 10 bases. Germline V gene data show CDR1 as LGHNA and CDR2 as YNFKEQ. The CDR3 extends over 17 amino acids. CDR3 DNA: TGTGCCAGCAGCCAAGAAGCCACAGGGGGCGCAGGGGCAAAACTGTTTTTT. As protein: CASSQEATGGAGAKLFF.

V and J are TRBV24-1 and TRBJ2-3, with TRBD2 identical over 10 bases. There are 15 residues in the CDR3. V lost 7 bases and J lost 0; bases outside the gene matches: 3. Per germline, CDR1 KGHDR and CDR2 SFDVKD. This CDR3 reads CATRKTSGSTDTQYF. The CDR3 region has the DNA TGTGCCACCAGGAAGACTAGCGGGAGCACAGATACGCAGTATTTT.

The chain carries TRBV7-2 and TRBJ1-2, with TRBD1 as a possible D gene (5 bases). The germline V gene has CDR1 SGHTA and CDR2 FQGNSA. V lost 1 base, J lost 2 bases, and 5 bases lay in between. The CDR3 is 13 residues long. CDR3 DNA: TGTGCCAGCAGCTTAGGACAGAACTATGGCTACACCTTC. It is translated as CASSLGQNYGYTF.

This chain links TRBV28 with TRBJ1-5; D is possibly TRBD1 (6 bases). There are 15 residues in the CDR3. V was trimmed by 5 bases and J by 5 bases, leaving 16 bases between them. CDR1 is MDHEN and CDR2 is SYDVKM in the germline V gene. The chain's CDR3 is CASSPMGRGDQPQHF. The DNA for the CDR3 is TGTGCCAGCAGTCCAATGGGTAGGGGGGATCAGCCCCAGCATTTT.

V is TRBV7-3 and J is TRBJ2-1, with TRBD2 matching 14 bases. With 5 bases clipped from V and 3 bases from J, the junction kept 3 bases outside the gene matches. Germline V gene data show CDR1 as SGHTA and CDR2 as FQGTGA. This CDR3 has 16 amino acids. The CDR3 sequence is CASSIGTSGSYNEQFF. CDR3 nucleotides: TGTGCCAGCAGCATAGGGACTAGCGGGAGCTACAATGAGCAGTTCTTC.

This chain connects TRBV5-8 to TRBJ1-1, with 10 bases identical to TRBD1. The CDR3 has 18 amino acids. Germline V gene sequence: CDR1 SGHTS, CDR2 YDEGEE. V shed 4 bases and J 1 base; nucleotides not matched to a gene: 13. The CDR3 loop reads CASSRRETGGYQNTEAFF. The CDR3 DNA reads as TGTGCCAGCAGCCGTCGTGAGACAGGGGGCTACCAGAACACTGAAGCTTTCTTT. Drawing the rest from reference TRBV5-8 and TRBJ1-1, the complete variable domain is EAGVTQSPTHLIKTRGQQATLRCSPISGHTSVYWYQQALGLGLQFLLWYDEGEERNRGNFPPRFSGRQFPNYSSELNVNALELEDSALYLCASSRRETGGYQNTEAFFGQGTRLTVV.

The chain has TRBV11-2 and TRBJ2-5; D is undetermined. Germline-derived CDR1 and CDR2 are SGHAT and FQNNGV. V lost 2 bases and J lost 1, with 11 bases in between. There are 15 residues in the CDR3. CDR3 sequence: CASSLSVGIQETQYF. For the CDR3, the DNA is TGTGCCAGCAGCTTATCGGTCGGAATCCAAGAGACCCAGTACTTC.

The chain is built from TRBV30 and TRBJ1-3; 7 bases are shared with TRBD1. Germline CDR1 is GTSNPN and CDR2 is SVGIG (reference sequence). Trimming at V came to 4 bases and at J to 7 bases, leaving 10 bases not matched to a gene. CDR3 length equals 14 residues. The CDR3: CAWNLGQVVNTIYF. The CDR3, as DNA: TGTGCCTGGAACTTAGGACAGGTTGTCAACACCATATATTTT.

V gene TRBV18 combines with J gene TRBJ1-6; possibly TRBD1 for D (6 bases). Trimming cost V 1 base and J 7 bases, with 20 bases left between them. Germline-derived CDR1 and CDR2 are KGHSH and LQKENI. The CDR3 covers 18 residues. DNA of the CDR3: TGTGCCAGCTCACCACGACCCCCAAGAATCACAGGGAATTCACCCCTCCACTTT. Translated: CASSPRPPRITGNSPLHF.